This T cell receptor beta chain was found in a study of T cells in Graves' hyperthyroidism and ophthalmopathy. On the study more broadly: It was at initial diagnosis, before any treatment, that peripheral blood was collected.

It was RNA transcripts that yielded the amplified TCR beta CDR3 regions. HTBI primers were the set used in a first-round RT-PCR of the TCR CDR3. TCRdb re-called the multiplex PCR reads through MiXCR, storing one row per CDR3 protein. The table includes hundreds of thousands of distinct CDR3 sequences, about 19% detected once. With regard to this clonotype: This likely comes from a read error, as the CDR3 has no conserved phenylalanine or tryptophan at its end.

The CDR3 totals 17 residues. In germline, CDR1 is LGHDT, CDR2 YNNKEL (reference sequence). Trimming stripped 4 bases from V and 5 bases from J, with 18 bases between. The receptor comes from a woman aged 50 to 65 with Graves' hyperthyroidism that later progressed to Graves' ophthalmopathy. The rearrangement uses TRBV3-1 and TRBJ1-6, with a weak D call TRBD1 (6 bases). The sequenced material came from blood. The CDR3 protein is CASSPTGNQADNSPLHL. The CDR3 nucleotides are TGTGCCAGCAGCCCTACAGGGAATCAAGCCGATAATTCACCCCTCCACCTT.